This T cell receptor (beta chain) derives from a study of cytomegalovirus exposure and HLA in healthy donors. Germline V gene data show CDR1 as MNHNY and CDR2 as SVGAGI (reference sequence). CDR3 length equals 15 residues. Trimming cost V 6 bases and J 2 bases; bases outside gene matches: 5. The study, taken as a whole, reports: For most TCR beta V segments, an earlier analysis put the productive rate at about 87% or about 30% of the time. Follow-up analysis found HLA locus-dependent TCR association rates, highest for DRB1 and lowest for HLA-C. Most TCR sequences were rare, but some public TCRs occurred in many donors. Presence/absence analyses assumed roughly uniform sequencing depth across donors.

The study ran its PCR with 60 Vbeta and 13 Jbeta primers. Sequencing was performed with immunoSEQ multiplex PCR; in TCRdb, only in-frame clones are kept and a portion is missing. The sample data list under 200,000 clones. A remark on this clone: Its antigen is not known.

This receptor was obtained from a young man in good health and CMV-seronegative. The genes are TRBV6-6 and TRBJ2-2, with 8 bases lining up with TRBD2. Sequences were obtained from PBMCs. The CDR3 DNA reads TGTGCCAGCAGCCGACTAGCGTCCAACACCGGGGAGCTGTTTTTT. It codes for CASSRLASNTGELFF.